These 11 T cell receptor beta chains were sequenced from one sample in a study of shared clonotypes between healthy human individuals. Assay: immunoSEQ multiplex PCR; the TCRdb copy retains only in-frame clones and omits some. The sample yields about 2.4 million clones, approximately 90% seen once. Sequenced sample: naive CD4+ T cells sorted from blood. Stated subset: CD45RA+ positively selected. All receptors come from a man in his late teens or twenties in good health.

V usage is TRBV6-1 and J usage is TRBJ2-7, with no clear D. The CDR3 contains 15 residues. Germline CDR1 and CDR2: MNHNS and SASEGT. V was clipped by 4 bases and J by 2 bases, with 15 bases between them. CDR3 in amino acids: CASSGYGSPPYEQYF. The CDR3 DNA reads TGTGCCAGCAGTGGATACGGGTCCCCTCCCTACGAGCAGTACTTC.

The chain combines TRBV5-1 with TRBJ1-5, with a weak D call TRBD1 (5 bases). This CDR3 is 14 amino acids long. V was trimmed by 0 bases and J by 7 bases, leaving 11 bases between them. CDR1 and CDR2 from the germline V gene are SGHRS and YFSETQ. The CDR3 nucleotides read TGCGCCAGCAGCTTGGGGGGCCCAGGGCAGCCCCAGCATTTT. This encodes CASSLGGPGQPQHF.

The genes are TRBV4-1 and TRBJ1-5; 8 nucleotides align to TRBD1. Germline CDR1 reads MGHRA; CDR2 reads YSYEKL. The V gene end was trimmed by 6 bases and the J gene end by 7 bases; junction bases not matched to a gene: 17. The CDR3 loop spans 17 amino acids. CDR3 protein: CASSFSGGEVFGQPQHF. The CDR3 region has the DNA TGCGCCAGCAGTTTTTCAGGGGGCGAAGTTTTCGGCCAGCCCCAGCATTTT.

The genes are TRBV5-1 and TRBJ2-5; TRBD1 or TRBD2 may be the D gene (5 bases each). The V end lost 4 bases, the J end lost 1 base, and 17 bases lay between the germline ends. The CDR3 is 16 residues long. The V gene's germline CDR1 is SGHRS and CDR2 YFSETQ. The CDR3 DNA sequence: TGCGCCAGCAGCCCACTGGGGCAGGAGGCCCAAGAGACCCAGTACTTC. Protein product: CASSPLGQEAQETQYF.

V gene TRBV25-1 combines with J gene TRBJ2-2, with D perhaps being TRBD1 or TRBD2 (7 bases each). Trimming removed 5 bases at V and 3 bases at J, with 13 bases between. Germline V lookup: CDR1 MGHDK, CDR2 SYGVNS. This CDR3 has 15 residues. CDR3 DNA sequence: TGTGCCAGCAGTCAGGGGGGGGTCGACACCGGGGAGCTGTTTTTT. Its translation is CASSQGGVDTGELFF.

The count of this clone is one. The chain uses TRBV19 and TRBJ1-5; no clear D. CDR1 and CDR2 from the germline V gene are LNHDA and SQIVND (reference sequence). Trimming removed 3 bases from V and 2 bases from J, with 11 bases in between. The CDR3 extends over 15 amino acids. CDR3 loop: CASSMDPMGNQPQHF. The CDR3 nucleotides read TGTGCCAGTAGTATGGACCCTATGGGCAATCAGCCCCAGCATTTT.

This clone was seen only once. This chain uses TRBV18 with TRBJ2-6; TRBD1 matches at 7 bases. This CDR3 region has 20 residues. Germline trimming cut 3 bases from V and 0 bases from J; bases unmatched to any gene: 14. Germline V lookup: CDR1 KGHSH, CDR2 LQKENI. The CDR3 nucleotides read TGTGCCAGCTCACCCCGACTATCGGACAGGAGCGTCTCTGGGGCCAACGTCCTGACTTTC. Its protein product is CASSPRLSDRSVSGANVLTF.

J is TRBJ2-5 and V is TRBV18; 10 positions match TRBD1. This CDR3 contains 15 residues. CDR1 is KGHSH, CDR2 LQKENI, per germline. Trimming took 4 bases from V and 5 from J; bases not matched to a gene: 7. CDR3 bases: TGTGCCAGCTCACGAGGACAGGGGGGGCAGGAGACCCAGTACTTC. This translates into CASSRGQGGQETQYF.

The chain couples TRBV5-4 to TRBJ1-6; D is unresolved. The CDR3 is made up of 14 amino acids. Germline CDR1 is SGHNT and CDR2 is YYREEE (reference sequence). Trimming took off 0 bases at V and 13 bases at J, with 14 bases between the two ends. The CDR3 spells CASSLGPDPTPLHF. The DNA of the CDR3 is TGTGCCAGCAGCTTGGGGCCGGATCCTACTCCCCTCCACTTT.

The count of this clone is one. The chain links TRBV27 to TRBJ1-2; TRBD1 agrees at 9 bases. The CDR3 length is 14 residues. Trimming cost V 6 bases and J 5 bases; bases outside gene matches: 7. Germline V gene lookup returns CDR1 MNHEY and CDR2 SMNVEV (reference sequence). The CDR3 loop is CASRRDRAAYGYTF. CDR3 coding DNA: TGTGCCAGCAGAAGGGACAGGGCTGCTTATGGCTACACCTTC.

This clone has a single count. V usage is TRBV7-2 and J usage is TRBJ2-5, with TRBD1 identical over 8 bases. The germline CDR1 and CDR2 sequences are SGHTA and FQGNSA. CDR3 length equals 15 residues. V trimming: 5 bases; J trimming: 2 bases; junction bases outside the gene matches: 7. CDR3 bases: TGTGCCAGCAGCCCAGGACAGGGAGGACAAGAGACCCAGTACTTC. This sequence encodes CASSPGQGGQETQYF.